This T cell receptor beta chain comes out of a study of shared clonotypes between healthy human individuals (dated by TCRdb to 2018 to 2021). In the study overall: The cohort included three men and a couple of women between 18 and 49 years of age. For each donor, CD4 naive and CD4 memory were each run on three plates, CD8 naive on two plates, and CD8 memory on one plate. The study deeply sequenced blood TCR repertoires of five healthy adults to estimate repertoire size and the extent of clonotype sharing between individuals. To increase sequencing depth and limit assay-specific biases, TCR repertoire library preparation and sequencing were carried out by different laboratories using diverse techniques. Each donor's leukapheresis produced roughly between roughly 0.85 and 10 billion PBMCs. Summary of the overall study and its limitations: Pairwise subsampling led to the expectation that sequencing depth would affect the degree of clonotype sharing among donors. The small number of donors limited the genetic and exposure-history diversity represented. Clonotypes shared by all four sorted-subset donors showed higher generation probabilities than non-shared clonotypes. Even with the large sequencing depth, rarefaction of the sorted-subset datasets indicated that sequencing was incomplete. Across four donors, around 5.4% of naive CD4, over 3% of naive CD8, 2% to 2.5% of memory CD4, and roughly 0.4% of memory CD8 clonotypes were shared. Naive subsets generally had larger estimated clonotype richness than memory subsets did. Sampling was restricted to blood, and TCR repertoires in tissue are likely to differ from TCR repertoires in blood.

Remarks on this clone: Its antigen is currently not known. No much larger clonotype is one base removed from it; base qualities were not supplied.

Using the deep immunoSEQ assay, multiplex PCR amplified TCR CDR3 regions from genomic DNA. For each cell subset, the extracted genomic DNA was distributed evenly across all wells of several immunoSEQ 96-well plates, and each plate served as one replicate. For sorted subsets, approximately 190 ng of genomic DNA, equivalent to 30,000 or so T cell genomes, went into each replicate PCR. Purified libraries were quantified with a Qubit 3.0 fluorometer, sized on a Bioanalyzer 2100, and re-quantified with the KAPA Library Quantification kit. Every immunoSEQ 96-well plate was sequenced on a separate single-read 150-cycle Illumina NextSeq 550 flow cell. The authors processed their data as follows. Because the immunoSEQ output held only junctional sequences and lacked quality scores, the filtering could not match the filtering applied to full-length reads. Sequences were annotated with PyIR, a Python wrapper for IgBLAST v1.9, and V/J genes and CDR3 were assigned using IMGT germline references. Reads with weak V/J assignments (E-value above 1e-6), missing CDR3, stop codons, out-of-frame junctions, or ambiguous translated residues were removed. V3J clonotypes were defined as sequences sharing the same inferred V gene, J gene, and CDR3 amino acid sequence. Percentage overlap between repertoires was computed as shared unique clonotypes divided by the size of the smaller repertoire. Richness of each repertoire was evaluated using RTK rarefaction, the Chao1 estimator, and Recon v2.1 estimates of unobserved clonotypes. OLGA was used to compute generation probabilities for all TCRbeta clonotypes that the gDNA method yielded from a few donors. TCRdb's version of the immuneACCESS table is confined to in-frame rearrangements and falls short of the full clone set. An unresolved V gene accounts for under half of the shortfall where checked; the remainder is of unknown origin. V and J calls and clone size are as listed in that table; D and trimming were resolved from the DNA. The sample table shows 980,000 or so clones, and about three quarters are seen once. Around 1.5% of the sample goes to the ten largest clones.

CDR1 and CDR2 (SQVTM, ANQGSEA) derive from the germline V gene. Trimming costs V 6 bases and J 5 bases, and their ends lie 16 bases apart. The CDR3, from cysteine to phenylalanine, totals 13 residues. Left in the record is the CDR3 DNA by itself, 39 bases read in frame from the first base. The donors were healthy, HIV-negative adults with no recently reported acute infections or vaccinations. All donors were Caucasian adults living in Nashville, Tennessee, USA. CD4+ T cells were enriched through magnetic negative selection, after which naive cells were positively selected on CD45RA and the remaining negative fraction served as the memory subset. Blood was collected by leukapheresis, and PBMCs were isolated by Ficoll-Histopaque density gradient centrifugation and then cryopreserved in liquid nitrogen vapor phase. Analytical flow cytometry was used to check the purity and quantity of each magnetically sorted T cell population. Each sorted fraction had its genomic DNA isolated and then quantified by UV absorbance on a Nanodrop 2000c.

Sequenced: memory CD4+ T cells sorted from blood. The meaning of the sample's cell subset or site label: CD45RA-negative fraction. The V and J genes are TRBV29-1 and TRBJ2-5; the D segment could be TRBD2, given 7 matching bases. The sequence derives from a man aged 18 to 30 in good health. Read as DNA, the sequence is TGCAGCGTGACGGGGGGCGCGGGGGAGACCCAGTACTTC. Its translation reads: CSVTGGAGETQYF.